The next 31 T cell receptor beta chains were all read from a single sample in a study of identical twins. TCRdb passed the 5' RACE reads through MiXCR, listing each CDR3 protein once. The top ten clones hold roughly 13% of a sample with 600,000 to 850,000 distinct CDR3 sequences, 18% of them seen once. These data are also associated with another study on T cells expressing NK-cell markers.

The sequenced material came from PBMCs. The source of these receptors is a woman under 30 in good health.

The chain recombines TRBV27 with TRBJ2-3; TRBD2 agrees at 7 bases. J gave up 0 bases and V 9 bases, and 6 bases lay outside the gene matches. Germline values: CDR1 MNHEY, CDR2 SMNVEV (reference sequence). The CDR3 is made up of 14 amino acids. CDR3 protein: CASQPGLSTDTQYF. In DNA, the CDR3 is TGTGCCAGTCAACCGGGACTAAGCACAGATACGCAGTATTTT.

In its sample, this clonotype was seen a few times. The chain is built from TRBV7-9 and TRBJ2-4, with D possibly matching TRBD2 (5 bases). This CDR3 is built from 15 residues. V lost 8 bases and J lost 0, with 14 bases in between. Germline lookup yields CDR1 SEHNR and CDR2 FQNEAQ (reference sequence). CDR3 sequence (DNA): TGTGCCAGCTCCCGCGCAGAGGGAGCCAAAAACATTCAGTACTTC. This translates into CASSRAEGAKNIQYF.

This clonotype came up a few times. V is TRBV6-2 or TRBV6-3 and J is TRBJ2-1, with 7 bases that match TRBD1. Germline CDR1 MNHEY, CDR2 SVGEGT. V was clipped by 7 bases and J by 2 bases; unmatched bases: 5. There are 14 residues in the CDR3. Here the CDR3 reads CASNPGTAYNEQFF. CDR3 in DNA: TGTGCCAGCAATCCCGGGACAGCCTACAATGAGCAGTTCTTC.

This clonotype was seen a few times. The chain has TRBV6-1 and TRBJ2-2; 8 nucleotides align to TRBD2. The CDR3 loop spans 14 amino acids. Trimming at V came to 8 bases and at J to 4 bases, leaving 6 bases not matched to a gene. In germline, CDR1 is MNHNS, CDR2 SASEGT. In DNA form, the CDR3 reads TGTGCCAGCGTCAAGCGGGAGACCACCGGGGAGCTGTTTTTT. Its translation is CASVKRETTGELFF.

The gene calls are TRBV9 and TRBJ2-5, with TRBD1 identical over 7 bases. The CDR3 contains 15 residues. Germline V gene sequence: CDR1 SGDLS, CDR2 YYNGEE. V shed 2 bases, J shed 1 base, and the junction held 5 bases outside the gene matches. The CDR3 DNA reads TGTGCCAGCAGCGTCGCAGGGGGTTTCCAAGAGACCCAGTACTTC. Residues: CASSVAGGFQETQYF.

In its sample, this clonotype was seen many times. The V and J genes are TRBV20-1 and TRBJ2-3; tentative D call: TRBD2 (5 bases). The CDR3 runs 14 residues. V dropped 6 bases and J dropped 1 base, with 14 bases sitting between them. The germline V gene encodes CDR1 DFQATT and CDR2 SNEGSKA (reference sequence). The CDR3: CSALSGIGTDTQYF. DNA for the CDR3: TGCAGTGCACTCAGCGGTATTGGCACAGATACGCAGTATTTT.

V gene TRBV7-9 combines with J gene TRBJ2-4; possibly TRBD1 for D (5 bases). Germline CDR1 and CDR2: SEHNR and FQNEAQ (reference sequence). V lost 5 bases and J lost 0, with 17 bases in between. The CDR3 runs 17 residues. The CDR3 nucleotides read TGTGCCAGCAGCCGGCACGACAGTGTCGTAGCCAAAAACATTCAGTACTTC. This gives the protein CASSRHDSVVAKNIQYF.

The rearrangement uses TRBV12-3 or TRBV12-4 and TRBJ2-7; 9 nucleotides align to TRBD1. CDR3 length: 12 amino acids. The trim removed 9 bases at V and 2 bases at J, leaving 2 bases unmatched. The CDR3 sequence: CASGTGPYEQYF. Written as DNA, the CDR3 is TGTGCCAGTGGGACAGGGCCCTACGAGCAGTACTTC.

This clonotype came up a few times. The chain combines TRBV10-2 with TRBJ2-3; TRBD2 might be the D (6 bases). The CDR3 is made up of 14 amino acids. The V end was cut by 6 bases, the J end by 2 bases, with 12 bases between. In germline, CDR1 is WSHSY, CDR2 SAAADI. CDR3 region: CASSTSLPTDTQYF. CDR3 DNA sequence: TGCGCCAGCAGCACTAGCCTCCCCACAGATACGCAGTATTTT.

This clonotype occurred a few times. The rearrangement uses TRBV7-2 and TRBJ2-7; no definite D call. Trimming stripped 3 bases from V and 0 bases from J, with 9 bases between. The germline V gene encodes CDR1 SGHTA and CDR2 FQGNSA. This CDR3 spans 14 amino acids. The CDR3 region has the DNA TGTGCCAGCAGCTTCGGACGGGCCTCCTACGAGCAGTACTTC. Translated, it gives CASSFGRASYEQYF.

The rearrangement uses TRBV7-9 and TRBJ2-5, with D perhaps matching TRBD2 (5 bases). Germline V gene sequence: CDR1 SEHNR, CDR2 FQNEAQ (reference sequence). The V end was cut by 0 bases, the J end by 10 bases, with 12 bases between. The CDR3 spans 13 residues. CDR3 residues: CASSLAAPRDQYF. CDR3 nucleotides: TGTGCCAGCAGCTTAGCTGCCCCCCGGGACCAGTACTTC.

The genes are TRBV29-1 and TRBJ1-4; D may be TRBD1 (5 bases). The CDR3 totals 13 residues. The ends were cut back, 4 bases at V and 7 bases at J, with 13 bases in the middle. Germline V gene sequence: CDR1 SQVTM, CDR2 ANQGSEA. The CDR3 loop reads CSVARDGGEKLFF. In nucleotides, the CDR3 is TGCAGCGTTGCTCGCGACGGGGGTGAAAAACTGTTTTTT.

The J gene is TRBJ2-7, the V gene TRBV12-3 or TRBV12-4, with a weak D call TRBD1 (6 bases). There are 13 residues in the CDR3. The V gene lost 5 bases and the J gene lost 2 bases, with 10 bases spanning the gap. The chain's CDR3 is CASSPDRPYEQYF. In nucleotides, the CDR3 is TGTGCCAGCAGTCCCGACAGGCCCTACGAGCAGTACTTC.

This clonotype was detected a few times. CDR3 in amino acids: CATSRGSPNEQYF. CDR3 sequence (DNA): TGTGCCACCAGCAGAGGGTCTCCCAACGAGCAGTACTTC. The rearrangement uses TRBV15 and TRBJ2-7, with D unresolved. Trimming shortened V by 1 base and J by 5 bases, and 9 bases separated the two germline ends. Germline values: CDR1 LNHNV, CDR2 YYDKDF (reference sequence). The CDR3 is made up of 13 amino acids.

The genes are TRBV12-3 or TRBV12-4 and TRBJ2-7; no firm D call. This CDR3 spans 14 amino acids. With 3 bases removed from V and 1 base from J, the gap between germline ends came to 10 bases. The CDR3: CASSFLVTSYEQYF. The CDR3 nucleotides are TGTGCCAGCAGTTTTCTAGTTACTTCCTACGAGCAGTACTTC.

The chain is built from TRBV3-1 and TRBJ2-7; weak D call: TRBD2 (6 bases). CDR1 is LGHDT and CDR2 is YNNKEL in the germline V gene (reference sequence). V lost 3 bases and J 9 bases, leaving 18 bases between the germline ends. This CDR3 has 14 residues. CDR3 in DNA: TGTGCCAGCAGCCAGACGGGGACTGCTCATGTGCAGTACTTC. It encodes CASSQTGTAHVQYF.

This clonotype was found a few times. V and J are TRBV10-3 and TRBJ2-5, with 7 bases aligning to TRBD2. The germline V gene encodes CDR1 ENHRY and CDR2 SYGVKD. There are 14 residues in the CDR3. With V trimmed by 9 bases and J by 5 bases, 12 bases remained unmatched. CDR3 in amino acids: CAIREVGGSETQYF. CDR3 in DNA: TGTGCCATACGAGAAGTGGGGGGGTCGGAGACCCAGTACTTC.

This clonotype has a single count. The rearrangement links TRBV5-5 to TRBJ2-1, with 9 nucleotides matching TRBD2. The J segment lost 9 bases and the V segment lost 4 bases, leaving 8 bases of the junction unmatched. There are 14 residues in the CDR3. The germline V gene has CDR1 SGHKS and CDR2 YYEKEE (reference sequence). This CDR3 is CASSMTSGSIEQFF. The CDR3 nucleotides read TGTGCCAGCAGCATGACTAGCGGATCTATTGAGCAGTTCTTC.

This clonotype was counted only a few times. The V and J genes are TRBV5-1 and TRBJ2-1, with D hard to call. V was cut by 3 bases and J by 8 bases, with 9 bases left in between. Germline V CDR1 and CDR2: SGHRS, YFSETQ. The CDR3 is 12 residues long. The CDR3 nucleotides are TGCGCCAGCAGCTCGGGCTGGGATGAGCAGTTCTTC. This encodes CASSSGWDEQFF.

The gene calls are TRBV6-5 and TRBJ2-7, with TRBD2 matching 7 bases. The germline CDR1 and CDR2 sequences are MNHEY and SVGAGI. CDR3 size: 13 residues. The junction had 4 bases not matched to a gene; V was cut back by 2 bases and J by 6 bases. CDR3 bases: TGTGCCAGCAGTTACCAACCGGGAGGCGAGCAGTACTTC. As protein: CASSYQPGGEQYF.

In this sample, this clonotype turned up a few times. This sequence joins TRBV20-1 and TRBJ2-5; D not certain. Trimming took off 4 bases at V and 6 bases at J, with 12 bases between the two ends. This CDR3 contains 12 residues. Germline V gene sequence: CDR1 DFQATT, CDR2 SNEGSKA (reference sequence). The CDR3 nucleotides read TGCAGTGCTAATAAGGGTAGCCAGACCCAGTACTTC. Translating gives CSANKGSQTQYF.

This clonotype was picked up a small number of times. The chain is built from TRBV10-1 and TRBJ2-7, with 13 bases aligning to TRBD2. CDR3 size: 17 residues. CDR1 and CDR2 from the germline V gene are WNHNN and SYGVQD (reference sequence). V lost 0 bases and J lost 1; bases outside the gene matches: 3. CDR3 region: CASSESGLAGASYEQYF. The CDR3 coding sequence is TGCGCCAGCAGTGAGTCTGGACTAGCGGGAGCATCCTACGAGCAGTACTTC.

This clonotype was detected many times. The chain links TRBV12-3 or TRBV12-4 to TRBJ2-3; D call uncertain. The CDR3 contains 13 residues. V was cut by 3 bases and J by 4 bases, with 8 bases left in between. CDR3 in DNA: TGTGCCAGCAGTTTGTTTGGCGCAGATACGCAGTATTTT. Amino acid sequence: CASSLFGADTQYF.

The sample holds a few counts of this clonotype. The rearrangement joins TRBV11-2 to TRBJ2-3; D might be TRBD1 or TRBD2, each matching 5 bases. The CDR3 loop spans 12 amino acids. The germline V and J ends were trimmed by 5 bases and 8 bases, with 11 bases remaining between them. Germline CDR1 is SGHAT and CDR2 is FQNNGV. CDR3: CASSGDQRTQYF. The CDR3, as DNA: TGTGCCAGCAGCGGGGACCAGCGTACGCAGTATTTT.

This rearrangement joins TRBV6-5 to TRBJ2-5; 10 nucleotides align to TRBD1. The V segment lost 1 base and the J segment 5 bases; nucleotides outside the gene matches: 7. The CDR3 has 16 residues. The germline V gene encodes CDR1 MNHEY and CDR2 SVGAGI. The CDR3 protein is CASSYWATGGLETQYF. The CDR3 bases are TGTGCCAGCAGTTACTGGGCGACAGGGGGCCTGGAGACCCAGTACTTC.

This clonotype appeared many times. The CDR3 here is CASSHLAGDTDTQYF. For the CDR3, the DNA is TGTGCCAGCAGCCACCTAGCGGGCGACACAGATACGCAGTATTTT. This chain uses TRBV6-1 with TRBJ2-3; 8 bases are shared with TRBD2. V trimming: 6 bases; J trimming: 2 bases; junction bases outside the gene matches: 7. The CDR3 covers 15 residues. Per the germline V gene, CDR1 is MNHNS and CDR2 is SASEGT.

This clonotype was found many times. The chain carries TRBV7-8 and TRBJ1-6; TRBD1 is a possible D gene (6 bases). In germline, CDR1 is SGHVS, CDR2 FQNEAQ. The V end lost 1 base, the J end lost 5 bases, and 15 bases lay between the germline ends. This CDR3 is built from 17 residues. The CDR3 here is CASSLEDSPTHNSPLHF. In nucleotides, the CDR3 is TGTGCCAGCAGCTTAGAGGACAGCCCTACTCATAATTCACCCCTCCACTTT.

The chain combines TRBV28 with TRBJ1-1; D ambiguous. From germline, CDR1 is MDHEN and CDR2 SYDVKM. Trimming cost V 8 bases and J 0 bases, with 4 bases left between them. This CDR3 contains 11 residues. The CDR3 sequence: CASFLNTEAFF. As DNA, the CDR3 is TGTGCCAGCTTTTTGAACACTGAAGCTTTCTTT.

The sample holds a few counts of this clonotype. This chain uses TRBV11-1 with TRBJ1-6; no definite D call. The CDR3 is 13 residues long. Germline V gives CDR1 SGHAT, CDR2 FQDESV (reference sequence). Trimming shortened V by 1 base and J by 10 bases, and 8 bases separated the two germline ends. Here the CDR3 reads CASSLDGASPLHF. The CDR3 DNA sequence: TGTGCCAGCAGCTTAGATGGTGCGTCACCCCTCCACTTT.

This clonotype was observed many times. This chain uses TRBV7-9 with TRBJ1-2; no reliable D call. The CDR3 has 12 residues. Germline CDR1 SEHNR, CDR2 FQNEAQ (reference sequence). The V gene lost 2 bases and the J gene lost 8 bases, with 9 bases spanning the gap. The CDR3 DNA follows: TGTGCCAGCAGCTTAAGGGCTCAGGGCTACACCTTC. Its translation is CASSLRAQGYTF.

The chain links TRBV14 to TRBJ2-1; the D gene could be TRBD1 or TRBD2 (5 bases each). The germline V gene has CDR1 SGHDN and CDR2 FVKESK. Trimming pared 5 bases from V and 9 bases from J, leaving 14 bases between. This CDR3 spans 13 amino acids. The CDR3 is CASSGYLRGEQFF. The CDR3 bases are TGTGCCAGCAGCGGGTACCTGAGGGGTGAGCAGTTCTTC.